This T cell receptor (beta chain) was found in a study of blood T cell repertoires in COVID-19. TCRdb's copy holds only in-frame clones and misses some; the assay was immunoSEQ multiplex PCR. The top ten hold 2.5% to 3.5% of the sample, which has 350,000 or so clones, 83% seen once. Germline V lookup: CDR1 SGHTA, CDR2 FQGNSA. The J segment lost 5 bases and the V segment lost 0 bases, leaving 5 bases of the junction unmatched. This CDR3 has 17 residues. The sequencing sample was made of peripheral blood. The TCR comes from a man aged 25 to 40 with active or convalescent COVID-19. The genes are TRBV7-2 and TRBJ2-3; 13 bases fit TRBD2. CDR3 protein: CASSLAGTSGVLDTQYF. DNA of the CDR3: TGTGCCAGCAGCTTAGCGGGGACTAGCGGGGTTTTAGATACGCAGTATTTT.